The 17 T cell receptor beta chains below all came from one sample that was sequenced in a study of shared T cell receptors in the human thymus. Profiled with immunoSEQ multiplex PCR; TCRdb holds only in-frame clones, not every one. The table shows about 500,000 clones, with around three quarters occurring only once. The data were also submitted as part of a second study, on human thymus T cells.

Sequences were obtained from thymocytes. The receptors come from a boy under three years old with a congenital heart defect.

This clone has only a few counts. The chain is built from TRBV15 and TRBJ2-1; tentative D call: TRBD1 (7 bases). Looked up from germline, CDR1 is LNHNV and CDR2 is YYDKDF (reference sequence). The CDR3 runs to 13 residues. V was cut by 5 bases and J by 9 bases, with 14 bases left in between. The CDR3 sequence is CATSLQGGGEQFF. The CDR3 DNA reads TGTGCCACCAGCCTTCAGGGGGGCGGTGAGCAGTTCTTC.

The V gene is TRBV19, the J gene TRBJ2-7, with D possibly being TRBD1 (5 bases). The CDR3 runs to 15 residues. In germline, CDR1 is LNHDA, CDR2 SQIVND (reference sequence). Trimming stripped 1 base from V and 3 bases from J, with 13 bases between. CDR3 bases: TGTGCCAGTAGTATAGTCCTGGGGCCGGACTACGAGCAGTACTTC. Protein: CASSIVLGPDYEQYF.

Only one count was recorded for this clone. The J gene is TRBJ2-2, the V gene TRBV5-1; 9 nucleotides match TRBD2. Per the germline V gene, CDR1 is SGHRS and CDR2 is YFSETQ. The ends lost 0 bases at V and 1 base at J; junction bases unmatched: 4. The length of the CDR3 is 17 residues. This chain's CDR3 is CASSLGLAGRNTGELFF. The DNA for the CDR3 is TGCGCCAGCAGCTTGGGGCTAGCGGGAAGGAACACCGGGGAGCTGTTTTTT.

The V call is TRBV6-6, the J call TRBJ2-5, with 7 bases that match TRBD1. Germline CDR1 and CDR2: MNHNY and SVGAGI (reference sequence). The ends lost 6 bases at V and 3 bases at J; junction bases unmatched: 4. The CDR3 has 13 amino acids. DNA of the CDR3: TGTGCCAGCAGCCACACAGGGGAAGAGACCCAGTACTTC. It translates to CASSHTGEETQYF.

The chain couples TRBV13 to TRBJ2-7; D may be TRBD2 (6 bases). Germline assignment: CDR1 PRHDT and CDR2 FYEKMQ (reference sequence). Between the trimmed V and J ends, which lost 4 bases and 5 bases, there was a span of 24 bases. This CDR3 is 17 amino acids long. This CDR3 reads CASSWERRRASRNEQYF. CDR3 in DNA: TGTGCCAGCAGCTGGGAGCGGCGGAGGGCGTCACGAAACGAGCAGTACTTC.

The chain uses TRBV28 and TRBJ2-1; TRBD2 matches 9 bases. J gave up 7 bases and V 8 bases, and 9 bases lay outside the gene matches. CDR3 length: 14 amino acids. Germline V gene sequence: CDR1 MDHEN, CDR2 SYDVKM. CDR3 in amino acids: CASSASGVGNEQFF. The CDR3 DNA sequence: TGTGCCAGCTCCGCTAGCGGGGTCGGTAATGAGCAGTTCTTC.

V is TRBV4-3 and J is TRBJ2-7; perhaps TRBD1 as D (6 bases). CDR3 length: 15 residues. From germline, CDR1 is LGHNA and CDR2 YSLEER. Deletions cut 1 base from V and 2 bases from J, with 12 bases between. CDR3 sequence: CASSQVSGETYEQYF. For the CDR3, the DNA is TGCGCCAGCAGCCAAGTTTCAGGGGAGACCTACGAGCAGTACTTC.

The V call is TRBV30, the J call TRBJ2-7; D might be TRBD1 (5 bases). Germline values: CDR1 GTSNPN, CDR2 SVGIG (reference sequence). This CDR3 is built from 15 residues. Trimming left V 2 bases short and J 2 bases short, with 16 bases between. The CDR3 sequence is CAWSKTRQQTYEQYF. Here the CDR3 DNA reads TGTGCCTGGAGTAAAACCCGACAGCAGACCTACGAGCAGTACTTC.

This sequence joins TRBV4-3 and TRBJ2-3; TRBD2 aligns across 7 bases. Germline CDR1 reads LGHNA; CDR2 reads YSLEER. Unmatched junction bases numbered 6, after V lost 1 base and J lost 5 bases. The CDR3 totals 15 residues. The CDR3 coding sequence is TGCGCCAGCAGCCAAGGGGCAGGGAGGGGAGATACGCAGTATTTT. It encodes CASSQGAGRGDTQYF.

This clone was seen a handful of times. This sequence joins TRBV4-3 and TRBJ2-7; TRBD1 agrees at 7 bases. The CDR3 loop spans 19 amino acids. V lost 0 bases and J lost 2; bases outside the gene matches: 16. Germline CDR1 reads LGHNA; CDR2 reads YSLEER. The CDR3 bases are TGCGCCAGCAGCCAAGATAGGGCGGAACGAACAGGGGACACCTACGAGCAGTACTTC. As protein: CASSQDRAERTGDTYEQYF.

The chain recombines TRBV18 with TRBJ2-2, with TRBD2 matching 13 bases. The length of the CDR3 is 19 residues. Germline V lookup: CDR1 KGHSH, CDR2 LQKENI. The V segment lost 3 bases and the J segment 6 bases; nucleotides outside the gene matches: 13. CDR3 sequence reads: CASSPGTSGTSGIPGELFF. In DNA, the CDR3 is TGTGCCAGCTCACCGGGGACTTCCGGGACTAGCGGGATTCCCGGGGAGCTGTTTTTT. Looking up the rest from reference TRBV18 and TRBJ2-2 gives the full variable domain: NAGVMQNPRHLVRRRGQEARLRCSPMKGHSHVYWYRQLPEEGLKFMVYLQKENIIDESGMPKERFSAEFPKEGPSILRIQQVVRGDSAAYFCASSPGTSGTSGIPGELFFGEGSRLTVL.

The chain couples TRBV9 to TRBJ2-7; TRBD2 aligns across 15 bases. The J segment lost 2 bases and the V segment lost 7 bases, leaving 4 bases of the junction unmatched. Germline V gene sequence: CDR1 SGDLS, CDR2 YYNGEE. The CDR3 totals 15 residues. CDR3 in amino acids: CASARTSGRAYEQYF. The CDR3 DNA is TGTGCCAGCGCTCGGACTAGCGGGAGGGCCTACGAGCAGTACTTC.

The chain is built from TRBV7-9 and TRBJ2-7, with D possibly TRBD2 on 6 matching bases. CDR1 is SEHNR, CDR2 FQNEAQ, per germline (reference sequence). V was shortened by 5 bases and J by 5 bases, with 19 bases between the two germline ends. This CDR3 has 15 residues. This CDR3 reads CASSPEGGIDHEQYF. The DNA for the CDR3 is TGTGCCAGCAGCCCCGAGGGCGGGATCGATCACGAGCAGTACTTC.

The CDR3 protein is CASSVQGEYEQYF. In DNA form, the CDR3 reads TGTGCCAGCAGCGTTCAGGGGGAATACGAGCAGTACTTC. This chain links TRBV9 with TRBJ2-7; 7 positions match TRBD1. Germline CDR1 and CDR2: SGDLS and YYNGEE. V gave up 2 bases and J gave up 4 bases; unmatched junction bases: 3. This CDR3 has 13 residues.

CDR3 DNA sequence: TGTGCCAGCAGTGAGCCCCCAGTAGCGGGAGGCCCAAATGAGCAGTTCTTC. Amino acids: CASSEPPVAGGPNEQFF. V and J are TRBV25-1 and TRBJ2-1; 10 nucleotides match TRBD2. After removal of 3 bases from V and 7 bases from J, the junction contained 12 bases not matched to a gene. Germline-derived CDR1 and CDR2 are MGHDK and SYGVNS. The CDR3 is 17 residues long. The variable domain in full, completed from reference TRBV25-1 and TRBJ2-1, reads EADIYQTPRYLVIGTGKKITLECSQTMGHDKMYWYQQDPGMELHLIHYSYGVNSTEKGDLSSESTVSRIRTEHFPLTLESARPSHTSQYLCASSEPPVAGGPNEQFFGPGTRLTVL.

CDR3 region: CASSLEAGEFF. In nucleotides, the CDR3 is TGTGCCAGCAGCTTGGAGGCGGGGGAGTTCTTC. This chain connects TRBV5-4 to TRBJ2-1, with 7 bases that match TRBD2. Trimming cost V 0 bases and J 14 bases; bases outside gene matches: 2. This CDR3 has 11 amino acids. Germline CDR1 reads SGHNT; CDR2 reads YYREEE (reference sequence).

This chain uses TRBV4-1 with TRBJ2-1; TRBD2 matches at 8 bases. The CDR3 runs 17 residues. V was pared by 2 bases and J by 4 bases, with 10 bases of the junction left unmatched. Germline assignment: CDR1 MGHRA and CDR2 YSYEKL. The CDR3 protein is CASSQPLAEPEYNEQFF. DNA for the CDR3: TGCGCCAGCAGCCAACCACTAGCGGAGCCAGAATACAATGAGCAGTTCTTC.